In this sample, the clone carrying this T cell receptor beta chain turned up a few times. Antigen: not known. Produced via immunoSEQ multiplex PCR; TCRdb's table is partial and in-frame only. Of roughly 100,000 clones in the sample, approximately 93% are singletons; the top ten hold approximately 1%. The sample originates from a study of graft-versus-host responses after intestinal transplantation. Study summary: Each of the recipients got a multivisceral, liver-intestinal, or isolated intestinal transplant. Study observations and caveats: Circulating GvH clones peaking coincided with falling HvG clones soon after transplant.

The germline CDR1 and CDR2 sequences are MNHEY and SMNVEV (reference sequence). CDR3 length equals 12 residues. V lost 3 bases and J lost 7, with 4 bases in between. This TCR was sampled from a human donor who received an intestinal transplant. V gene TRBV27 combines with J gene TRBJ1-6; D unclear. Material: unstimulated CD8+ T cells sorted from spleen or lymph node cells, obtained before intestinal transplant. CDR3 sequence: CASSFQNSPLHF. The CDR3 nucleotides read TGTGCCAGCAGTTTTCAAAATTCACCCCTCCACTTT.